The next 8 T cell receptor beta chains were all read from a single sample in a study of cytomegalovirus exposure and HLA in healthy donors. PCR employed 60 Vbeta and 13 Jbeta primers. The repertoire was sequenced with immunoSEQ multiplex PCR; TCRdb's copy has only in-frame clones and lacks some. Counted here are under 150,000 clones, roughly 68% occurring once; the ten biggest clones make up around 4.7%. The sample consisted of PBMCs. These receptors originate from a man aged 55 to 70 in good health and CMV-seronegative.

J is TRBJ2-2 and V is TRBV4-3; 8 nucleotides line up with TRBD1. The CDR3 runs 16 residues. Germline CDR1 reads LGHNA; CDR2 reads YSLEER. With V trimmed by 0 bases and J by 6 bases, 6 bases remained unmatched. CDR3 DNA sequence: TGCGCCAGCAGCCAAGAGGGCAGGGGGCTATCCGGGGAGCTGTTTTTT. Encoded protein: CASSQEGRGLSGELFF.

The J gene is TRBJ1-4, the V gene TRBV19; TRBD1 aligns across 7 bases. CDR3 length equals 16 residues. The V segment lost 3 bases and the J segment 0 bases; nucleotides outside the gene matches: 4. The germline V gene encodes CDR1 LNHDA and CDR2 SQIVND (reference sequence). The CDR3 spells CASSMTGQATNEKLFF. CDR3 nucleotide sequence: TGTGCCAGTAGTATGACAGGGCAGGCAACTAATGAAAAACTGTTTTTT.

This clone came up a few times. The V gene is TRBV7-8, the J gene TRBJ2-5; 9 positions agree with TRBD2. The J segment lost 4 bases and the V segment lost 2 bases, leaving 14 bases of the junction unmatched. The germline gives CDR1 SGHVS, CDR2 FQNEAQ. This CDR3 is built from 18 residues. CDR3 DNA sequence: TGTGCCAGCAGCTTATTCCTCTCCATGACTAGCGGTAGAGAGACCCAGTACTTC. Translation gives CASSLFLSMTSGRETQYF.

This clone has more than one count but fewer than ten. V and J are TRBV5-1 and TRBJ2-5; 10 nucleotides agree with TRBD2. With 0 bases clipped from V and 3 bases from J, the junction kept 2 bases outside the gene matches. CDR1 and CDR2 from the germline V gene are SGHRS and YFSETQ. The CDR3 is 15 amino acids. CDR3 in amino acids: CASSLAGTSEETQYF. The CDR3 region has the DNA TGCGCCAGCAGCTTGGCCGGGACTAGCGAAGAGACCCAGTACTTC.

This chain joins TRBV14 and TRBJ2-1, with D possibly matching TRBD2 (7 bases). Trimming stripped 1 base from V and 3 bases from J, with 19 bases between. Per the germline V gene, CDR1 is SGHDN and CDR2 is FVKESK. CDR3 length: 18 residues. CDR3 DNA sequence: TGTGCCAGCAGCCAAGCAGAGGGGGGGGCACCGTACTACAATGAGCAGTTCTTC. Protein: CASSQAEGGAPYYNEQFF.

This chain uses TRBV7-9 with TRBJ1-2; 10 bases agree with TRBD1. CDR1 and CDR2 from the germline V gene are SEHNR and FQNEAQ (reference sequence). There are 14 residues in the CDR3. V dropped 5 bases and J dropped 9; count of bases not matched to a gene: 9. In nucleotides, the CDR3 is TGTGCCAGCAGCATTCCCGGGACAGGGGAAAGCTACACCTTC. Its translation is CASSIPGTGESYTF.

V and J are TRBV7-8 and TRBJ2-7; 9 nucleotides line up with TRBD1. The junction had 5 bases not matched to a gene; V was cut back by 5 bases and J by 0 bases. CDR1 is SGHVS, CDR2 FQNEAQ, per germline. This CDR3 spans 15 amino acids. Written as DNA, the CDR3 is TGTGCCAGCAGCCGAACAGGGGGCTACTCCTACGAGCAGTACTTC. Protein product: CASSRTGGYSYEQYF.

V usage is TRBV6-4 and J usage is TRBJ1-1; D is uncertain. Germline V gene sequence: CDR1 MRHNA, CDR2 SNTAGT. This CDR3 has 15 amino acids. V lost 0 bases, J lost 4 bases, and 12 bases lay in between. The chain's CDR3 is CASSDSTGKGTEAFF. DNA for the CDR3: TGTGCCAGCAGTGACTCGACCGGGAAGGGCACTGAAGCTTTCTTT.